The 3 T cell receptor beta chains given below trace back to one sample, sequenced in a study of blood T cell repertoires in COVID-19. Method: immunoSEQ multiplex PCR; TCRdb's copy keeps in-frame clones and lacks some. The repertoire holds about 270,000 clones, 88% seen once, with 3% in the top ten. The specimen was PBMCs or T cells enriched from blood (not recorded which). The receptors shown here come from a woman aged 45-59 years who had recovered from COVID-19.

The count of this clone is one. The chain is built from TRBV7-9 and TRBJ2-2, with 7 bases matching TRBD2. J lost 3 bases, V lost 6 bases, and 13 bases had no gene match. The length of the CDR3 is 17 residues. The germline V gene encodes CDR1 SEHNR and CDR2 FQNEAQ (reference sequence). The CDR3 DNA follows: TGTGCCAGCAGGTTCCGATGGCGGGAGTCCGACACCGGGGAGCTGTTTTTT. As protein: CASRFRWRESDTGELFF.

This clone was picked up one time. The V call is TRBV30, the J call TRBJ2-2; 8 bases agree with TRBD1. Germline-derived CDR1 and CDR2 are GTSNPN and SVGIG (reference sequence). The CDR3 contains 14 residues. V shed 4 bases, J shed 4 bases, and the junction held 5 bases outside the gene matches. Here the CDR3 DNA reads TGTGCCTGGAACCCCGACAGGGGCACCGGGGAGCTGTTTTTT. Protein product: CAWNPDRGTGELFF.

The rearrangement links TRBV5-8 to TRBJ1-1; 8 nucleotides agree with TRBD1. The CDR3 extends over 15 amino acids. Germline loops: CDR1 SGHTS, CDR2 YDEGEE. V shed 3 bases and J 0 bases; nucleotides not matched to a gene: 4. The CDR3 is CASSSWTGMNTEAFF. The DNA for the CDR3 is TGTGCCAGCAGCTCTTGGACAGGGATGAACACTGAAGCTTTCTTT.